The clone carrying this T cell receptor beta chain is a singleton in its sample. No antigen is known for it. This sample is drawn from a study of cytomegalovirus exposure and HLA in healthy donors. General study findings and limits: Reports indicate that TCR beta sequences accurately predicted the HLA-A and HLA-B alleles of most subjects.

The primer mix had 60 Vbeta and 13 Jbeta primers. Some clones are missing from TCRdb's copy, which holds only in-frame ones; the method was immunoSEQ multiplex PCR. Counted here are approximately 160,000 clones, 77% occurring once; the ten biggest clones make up 6% to 8%. Trimming stripped 4 bases from V and 6 bases from J, with 14 bases between. Germline assignment: CDR1 SGDLS and CDR2 YYNGEE. This CDR3 region has 13 residues. The J gene is TRBJ2-7, the V gene TRBV9; a possible D gene is TRBD1 (5 bases). The receptor comes from a male donor in good health and CMV-seropositive. Sequenced: PBMCs. CDR3 in amino acids: CASSSPQGSEQYF. The CDR3 bases are TGTGCCAGCAGCTCACCCCAGGGTTCCGAGCAGTACTTC. Supplemented by reference TRBV9 and TRBJ2-7, the full variable domain reads DSGVTQTPKHLITATGQRVTLRCSPRSGDLSVYWYQQSLDQGLQFLIQYYNGEERAKGNILERFSAQQFPDLHSELNLSSLELGDSALYFCASSSPQGSEQYFGPGTRLTVT.